Presented here are 26 T cell receptor beta chains from one specimen sequenced in a study of radiotherapy plus CTLA-4 blockade in lung cancer. Repertoires were generated with immunoSEQ multiplex PCR, while TCRdb's copy carries only in-frame clones and drops some. The sample gives some 30,000 clones, less than 80% of which show up once; 7% to 9.5% is in the top ten. The sequencing here drew on peripheral blood, taken from a patient treated with radiotherapy plus ipilimumab. These receptors were collected from a human donor with non-small cell lung cancer who had stable disease on radiotherapy plus ipilimumab.

This sequence joins TRBV18 and TRBJ1-2, with a tentative D call TRBD1 (5 bases). Trimming pared 3 bases from V and 0 bases from J, leaving 8 bases between. The CDR3 length is 14 residues. The germline V gene encodes CDR1 KGHSH and CDR2 LQKENI. The CDR3: CASSPMGANYGYTF. The CDR3 nucleotides read TGTGCCAGCTCACCTATGGGGGCTAACTATGGCTACACCTTC.

The rearrangement joins TRBV7-2 to TRBJ1-5, with a tentative D call TRBD1 (6 bases). The CDR3 runs to 15 residues. V was cut by 1 base and J by 3 bases, with 10 bases left in between. CDR1 is SGHTA, CDR2 FQGNSA, per germline. CDR3: CASSLDRALNQPQHF. In nucleotides, the CDR3 is TGTGCCAGCAGCTTAGACAGGGCCCTCAATCAGCCCCAGCATTTT.

This clone appeared a few times. This rearrangement joins TRBV21-1 to TRBJ2-7; the table's D call, TRBD1, has no DNA check behind it. TRBV21-1 is classified as a pseudogene. This CDR3 is built from 15 residues. The CDR3 DNA sequence: TGTGCCAGCAGCAAAAGGGGGTGCGGCGGGTACGAGCAGTACTTC. Translated: CASSKRGCGGYEQYF.

V and J are TRBV7-2 and TRBJ2-1, with 13 bases that match TRBD2. Trimming took 2 bases from V and 3 from J; bases not matched to a gene: 4. CDR3 size: 17 residues. The germline V gene has CDR1 SGHTA and CDR2 FQGNSA. The chain's CDR3 is CASSLSTSGGIYNEQFF. In DNA, the CDR3 is TGTGCCAGCAGCTTATCGACTAGCGGGGGGATCTACAATGAGCAGTTCTTC.

DNA for the CDR3: TGTGCCAGCAGTGGAGGAGCCAGGCCGAACACTGAAGCTTTCTTT. It encodes CASSGGARPNTEAFF. The V gene is TRBV6-5, the J gene TRBJ1-1; D unresolved. CDR3 length: 15 amino acids. The V and J ends lost 5 bases and 1 base respectively, with 14 bases between them. The V gene's germline CDR1 is MNHEY and CDR2 SVGAGI.

The rearrangement joins TRBV5-1 to TRBJ1-1; D remains ambiguous. There are 13 residues in the CDR3. Germline CDR1 and CDR2: SGHRS and YFSETQ. Trimming took 0 bases from V and 5 from J, leaving 8 bases between them. This CDR3 reads CASSLALETEAFF. CDR3 nucleotides: TGCGCCAGCAGCTTGGCCCTGGAGACTGAAGCTTTCTTT.

This clone has only one observation. The chain has TRBV5-1 and TRBJ1-5; no clear D gene. The CDR3 has 13 amino acids. V was trimmed by 0 bases and J by 5 bases, leaving 6 bases between them. Germline V lookup: CDR1 SGHRS, CDR2 YFSETQ. The CDR3 sequence: CASSLDGDQPQHF. As DNA, the CDR3 is TGCGCCAGCAGCTTGGACGGGGATCAGCCCCAGCATTTT.

The chain links TRBV30 to TRBJ1-1; 8 nucleotides align to TRBD1. Per the germline V gene, CDR1 is GTSNPN and CDR2 is SVGIG (reference sequence). CDR3 length: 13 amino acids. CDR3 in amino acids: CASGGQGAGEAFF. The CDR3 nucleotides are TGTGCTTCCGGTGGGCAGGGGGCAGGTGAAGCTTTCTTT.

The chain is built from TRBV6-5 and TRBJ1-2; 8 bases fit TRBD1. The V gene end was trimmed by 4 bases and the J gene end by 4 bases; junction bases not matched to a gene: 8. Looked up from germline, CDR1 is MNHEY and CDR2 is SVGAGI. CDR3 length equals 15 residues. The DNA for the CDR3 is TGTGCCAGCAGTTCCGAGCTCGGGACAGGCTATGGCTACACCTTC. Translation gives CASSSELGTGYGYTF.

This chain links TRBV5-4 with TRBJ2-3; 9 nucleotides match TRBD1. Trimming at V came to 4 bases and at J to 4 bases, leaving 13 bases not matched to a gene. CDR3 length: 17 residues. The germline gives CDR1 SGHNT, CDR2 YYREEE (reference sequence). Written as DNA, the CDR3 is TGTGCCAGCAGCAAAAATTCCGGGACAGGGAGTGCAGATACGCAGTATTTT. It codes for CASSKNSGTGSADTQYF.

The genes are TRBV5-1 and TRBJ2-1; 9 nucleotides line up with TRBD1. With V trimmed by 4 bases and J by 7 bases, 9 bases remained unmatched. Germline V gene sequence: CDR1 SGHRS, CDR2 YFSETQ. There are 15 residues in the CDR3. CDR3 loop: CASSPGQGMLNEQFF. As DNA, the CDR3 is TGCGCCAGCAGCCCGGGACAGGGAATGTTGAATGAGCAGTTCTTC.

The chain couples TRBV11-2 to TRBJ2-5; no firm D call. Germline CDR1 is SGHAT and CDR2 is FQNNGV. V dropped 0 bases and J dropped 5 bases, with 4 bases sitting between them. There are 12 residues in the CDR3. In DNA, the CDR3 is TGTGCCAGCAGCTTAGATCACGAGACCCAGTACTTC. Its translation is CASSLDHETQYF.

The gene calls are TRBV11-3 and TRBJ2-1; D is ambiguous. The germline V and J ends were trimmed by 3 bases and 4 bases, with 10 bases remaining between them. CDR3 length: 14 residues. CDR1 and CDR2 (germline): SGHNT, YENEEA. The CDR3 nucleotides are TGTGCCAGCAGCTTCGAAGGGTCGTACAATGAGCAGTTCTTC. Protein: CASSFEGSYNEQFF.

This clone was counted only a few times. The rearrangement links TRBV20-1 to TRBJ2-3; TRBD1 is a possible D gene (5 bases). This CDR3 has 11 amino acids. From germline, CDR1 is DFQATT and CDR2 SNEGSKA (reference sequence). Between the trimmed V and J ends, which lost 5 bases and 8 bases, there was a span of 11 bases. CDR3: CSAVSGPTQYF. The CDR3 DNA reads as TGCAGTGCTGTTTCAGGGCCTACGCAGTATTTT.

This clone has a handful of counts. This sample also contains other DNA sequences that code for the same CDR3. The CDR3 DNA sequence: TGTGCCTGGACGTTGGACAGCAATCAGCCCCAGCATTTT. This codes for CAWTLDSNQPQHF. The chain employs TRBV30 and TRBJ1-5, with D unresolved. This CDR3 has 13 residues. Trimming removed 4 bases from V and 1 base from J, with 8 bases in between. Germline lookup yields CDR1 GTSNPN and CDR2 SVGIG (reference sequence).

V is TRBV28 and J is TRBJ1-1; D is perhaps TRBD1 (5 bases). Trimming cost V 8 bases and J 4 bases, with 14 bases left between them. CDR1 and CDR2 from the germline V gene are MDHEN and SYDVKM. CDR3 length: 13 amino acids. CDR3 loop: CASVTGSFTEAFF. CDR3 bases: TGTGCCAGCGTAACAGGTTCGTTCACTGAAGCTTTCTTT.

The rearrangement links TRBV27 to TRBJ1-6; D might be TRBD1 (6 bases). The CDR3 consists of 15 residues. Germline V gene sequence: CDR1 MNHEY, CDR2 SMNVEV (reference sequence). The ends were cut back, 7 bases at V and 10 bases at J, with 20 bases in the middle. The CDR3 region has the DNA TGTGCCAGCACCCCCCGGGACAATGATAGATCACCCCTCCACTTT. This codes for CASTPRDNDRSPLHF.

The V and J genes are TRBV27 and TRBJ2-1; a weak D match, TRBD2 (6 bases). The CDR3 spans 15 residues. The V gene's germline CDR1 is MNHEY and CDR2 SMNVEV (reference sequence). The ends were cut back, 1 base at V and 4 bases at J, with 11 bases in the middle. The CDR3 protein is CASSLWGLRYNEQFF. The CDR3 DNA sequence: TGTGCCAGCAGTTTATGGGGACTCCGATACAATGAGCAGTTCTTC.

The chain combines TRBV5-8 with TRBJ2-3; tentative D call: TRBD1 (5 bases). The CDR3 spans 14 residues. Germline V gives CDR1 SGHTS, CDR2 YDEGEE. The V end was cut by 6 bases, the J end by 0 bases, with 11 bases between. CDR3 loop: CASTPGPSTDTQYF. The CDR3 DNA sequence: TGTGCCAGCACCCCAGGGCCTAGCACAGATACGCAGTATTTT.

This chain links TRBV19 with TRBJ1-1; a weak D match, TRBD1 (6 bases). The V gene lost 5 bases and the J gene lost 4 bases, with 14 bases spanning the gap. CDR1 is LNHDA, CDR2 SQIVND, per germline (reference sequence). This CDR3 comprises 14 residues. In DNA, the CDR3 is TGTGCCAGTAGTGTAGGAACAGGGCGCACTGAAGCTTTCTTT. This encodes CASSVGTGRTEAFF.

This rearrangement joins TRBV2 to TRBJ2-1; no clear D. In germline, CDR1 is SNHLY, CDR2 FYNNEI. V lost 5 bases to trimming and J lost 9 bases, with 17 bases between them. This CDR3 region has 14 residues. The CDR3 region is CASSFRSSPSEQFF. CDR3 sequence (DNA): TGTGCCAGCAGTTTCAGATCCTCGCCGAGTGAGCAGTTCTTC.

The chain carries TRBV5-1 and TRBJ2-3; D might be TRBD1 or TRBD2, each matching 5 bases. CDR1 SGHRS and CDR2 YFSETQ come from the germline V gene. The V end lost 0 bases, the J end lost 10 bases, and 24 bases lay between the germline ends. The CDR3 is 17 residues long. CDR3: CASSLDGTPTAQMAQYF. CDR3 DNA: TGCGCCAGCAGCTTGGACGGGACCCCCACCGCACAGATGGCGCAGTATTTT. Complete variable domain (other parts from reference TRBV5-1 and TRBJ2-3): KAGVTQTPRYLIKTRGQQVTLSCSPISGHRSVSWYQQTPGQGLQFLFEYFSETQRNKGNFPGRFSGRQFSNSRSEMNVSTLELGDSALYLCASSLDGTPTAQMAQYFGPGTRLTVL.

V and J are TRBV7-3 and TRBJ2-2; D is possibly TRBD2 (5 bases). CDR1 is SGHTA and CDR2 is FQGTGA in the germline V gene. This CDR3 contains 14 residues. V gave up 5 bases and J gave up 7 bases, with 14 bases separating them. CDR3 nucleotides: TGTGCCAGCAGCCTAGCCGGGGTGGGCGGGGAGCTGTTTTTT. Residues: CASSLAGVGGELFF.

The chain is built from TRBV7-9 and TRBJ1-5; no definite D call. The CDR3 runs to 15 residues. V lost 1 base to trimming and J lost 3 bases, with 10 bases between them. Germline CDR1 is SEHNR and CDR2 is FQNEAQ (reference sequence). The CDR3 DNA is TGTGCCAGCAGCTTAGGCCCAGGATTCAATCAGCCCCAGCATTTT. It translates to CASSLGPGFNQPQHF.

This clone has only one observation. The chain joins TRBV2 to TRBJ1-1, with D tentatively TRBD1 (5 bases). The CDR3 covers 12 residues. Germline assignment: CDR1 SNHLY and CDR2 FYNNEI. The V end lost 8 bases, the J end lost 5 bases, and 12 bases lay between the germline ends. Here the CDR3 DNA reads TGTGCCAGCGGACCAGGGTTGACTGAAGCTTTCTTT. This encodes CASGPGLTEAFF.

The J gene is TRBJ2-5, the V gene TRBV5-1, with 7 bases aligning to TRBD1. CDR1 and CDR2 from the germline V gene are SGHRS and YFSETQ. This CDR3 spans 15 amino acids. Germline trimming cut 1 base from V and 3 bases from J; bases unmatched to any gene: 6. CDR3 amino acids: CASSLTGAGKETQYF. The CDR3 coding sequence is TGCGCCAGCAGCTTGACAGGGGCAGGAAAAGAGACCCAGTACTTC.